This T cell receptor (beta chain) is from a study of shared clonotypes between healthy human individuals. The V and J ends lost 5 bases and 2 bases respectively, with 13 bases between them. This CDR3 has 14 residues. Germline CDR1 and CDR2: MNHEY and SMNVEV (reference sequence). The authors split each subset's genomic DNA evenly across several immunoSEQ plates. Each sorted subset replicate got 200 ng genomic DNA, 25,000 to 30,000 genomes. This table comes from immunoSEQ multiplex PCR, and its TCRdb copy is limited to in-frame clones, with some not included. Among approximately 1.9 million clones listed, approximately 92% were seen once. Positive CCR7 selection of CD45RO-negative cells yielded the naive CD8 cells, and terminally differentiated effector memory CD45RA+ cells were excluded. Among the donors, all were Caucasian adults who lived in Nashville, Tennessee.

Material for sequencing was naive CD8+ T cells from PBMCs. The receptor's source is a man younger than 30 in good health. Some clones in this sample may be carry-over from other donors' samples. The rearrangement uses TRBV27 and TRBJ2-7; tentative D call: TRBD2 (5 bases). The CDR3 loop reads CASSPLMRAYEQYF. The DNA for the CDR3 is TGTGCCAGCAGTCCCCTCATGCGGGCCTACGAGCAGTACTTC.